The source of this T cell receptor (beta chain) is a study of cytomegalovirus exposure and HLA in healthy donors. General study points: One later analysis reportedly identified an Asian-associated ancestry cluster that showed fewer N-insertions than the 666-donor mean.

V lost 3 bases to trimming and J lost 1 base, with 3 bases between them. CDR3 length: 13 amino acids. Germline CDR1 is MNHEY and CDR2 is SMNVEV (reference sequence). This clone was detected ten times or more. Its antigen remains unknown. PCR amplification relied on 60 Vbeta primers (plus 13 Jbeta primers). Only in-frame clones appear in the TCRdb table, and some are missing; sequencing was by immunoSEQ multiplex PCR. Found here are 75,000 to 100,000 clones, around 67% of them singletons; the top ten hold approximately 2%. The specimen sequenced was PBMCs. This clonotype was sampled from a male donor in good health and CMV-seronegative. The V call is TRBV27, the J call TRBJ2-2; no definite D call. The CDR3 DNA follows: TGTGCCAGCAGTTTCAGGAACACCGGGGAGCTGTTTTTT. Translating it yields CASSFRNTGELFF.